Listed below are T cell receptor beta chains from one sample, sequenced in a study of a mutant IDH1 vaccine in newly diagnosed glioma. The assay was immunoSEQ multiplex PCR, and TCRdb's table has in-frame clones only and misses some. The table lists tens of thousands of clones, 85% to 90% of them singletons. Antigen specificity for these receptors is unknown. This specimen consisted of PBMCs, obtained from a glioma patient whose treatment included an IDH1 peptide vaccine. The receptors derive from a man in his late teens or twenties with glioma. The conserved cysteine and the conserved F or W are not part of the CDR3 here.

j_gene	v_gene	CDR3aa
TRBJ2-7	TRBV5-6	ASSLGTGWGYEQY
TRBJ2-2	TRBV5-1	ASSLDSGTGKGGELF
TRBJ1-2	TRBV9	ASSPAGNYGYT
TRBJ1-4	TRBV7-8	ASSLVPGGNEKLF
TRBJ2-2	TRBV6-5	ASSKTSANTGELF
TRBJ2-7	TRBV5-1	ASSWGTGMIYEQY
TRBJ2-7	TRBV14	ASGTASYEQY
TRBJ1-6	TRBV5-4	ASSLETGDNSPLH
TRBJ1-2	TRBV7-2	ASSGGGARGYT
TRBJ1-2	TRBV19	ASSIDRALAGYT
TRBJ1-1	TRBV6-1	ASSADRVNTEAF
TRBJ1-1	TRBV5-1	ASSLVKKNTEAF
TRBJ1-1	TRBV7-2	ASSLEPSPAVEAF
TRBJ2-3	TRBV29-1	SVGNRETATDTQY
TRBJ1-3	TRBV30	AWSVGGGDGNTIY
TRBJ2-1	TRBV6-1	ASSARLGGASGSGEQF
TRBJ1-1	TRBV4-1	ASSQEGQGNRNTEAF
TRBJ2-2	TRBV6-1	ASSVQATDGELF
TRBJ2-1	TRBV6-6	ASSYWGPGEKF
TRBJ2-3	TRBV2	ASSETGSNTDTQY
TRBJ2-7	TRBV5-6	ASSGLAVLDEQY
TRBJ2-1	TRBV6-5	ASSHSGSAHNEQF
TRBJ2-7	TRBV7-6	ASSSKQGAYEQY
TRBJ2-3	TRBV5-4	ASSSQAGGTDTQY
TRBJ1-5	TRBV18	ASSKTGGSEPQH
TRBJ1-1	TRBV27	ASSPSGDTEAF
TRBJ1-1	TRBV4-2	ASSQGHRDVNTEAF
TRBJ2-2	TRBV10-2	ASSRGLAGGGGELF
TRBJ2-1	TRBV29-1	SVEGTGMNNEQF
TRBJ1-3	TRBV2	ASSRRTTGNTIY
TRBJ1-3	TRBV7-8	ASSLPDPTRNTIY
TRBJ2-2	TRBV5-4	ASSLGGFDTGELF
TRBJ2-3	TRBV7-2	ASSLVGLFTDTQY
TRBJ2-2	TRBV7-2	ASSLARGDTGELF
TRBJ2-7	TRBV6-1	ASSTRLGLETY
TRBJ2-2	TRBV29-1	SVVDFGELF
TRBJ2-1	TRBV2	ASSAGGNEQF
TRBJ2-2	TRBV6-6	ASRRPGANTGELF
TRBJ2-3	TRBV30	AWSVSPADLF
TRBJ1-3	TRBV7-9	ASNRNSGNTIY
TRBJ1-5	TRBV19	ASSMKGGNQPQH
TRBJ1-6	TRBV4-3	ASSQGGRNSPLH
TRBJ1-3	TRBV7-2	ASSLQIFGNTIY
TRBJ1-5	TRBV30	AWSEGSQGAQH
TRBJ1-2	TRBV7-9	ASSLENYGYT
TRBJ1-1	TRBV2	ASSEQGVNTEAF
TRBJ2-7	TRBV6-5	ASSRGRLPYEQY
TRBJ1-2	TRBV2	ASSGGRVNYGYT
TRBJ1-5	TRBV30	AAAGGWDQPQH
TRBJ2-3	TRBV30	AWSVGSGRGDAQY
TRBJ1-5	TRBV7-2	ASSLSQGVRQPQH